These 26 T cell receptor beta chains were all obtained from the same sample, sequenced in a study of T cells after somatic rescue of genetic block. Generated by immunoSEQ multiplex PCR, the TCRdb table keeps only in-frame clones and is missing some. The sample consists of 70,000 or so clones, about 92% of them appearing once. The sample taken for sequencing was peripheral blood mononuclear cells (PBMCs). These receptors all stem from a man aged 40-49 years.

This rearrangement joins TRBV11-3 to TRBJ2-2; D gene uncertain. V lost 4 bases and J lost 6, with 6 bases in between. Germline V gene lookup returns CDR1 SGHNT and CDR2 YENEEA. The CDR3 extends over 12 amino acids. CDR3 sequence: CASSSRAGELFF. CDR3 DNA sequence: TGTGCCAGCAGCTCCCGGGCCGGGGAGCTGTTTTTT.

The genes are TRBV27 and TRBJ2-1, with TRBD2 matching 11 bases. V lost 2 bases, J lost 7 bases, and 1 base stayed unmatched. The CDR3 totals 14 residues. Germline V gene sequence: CDR1 MNHEY, CDR2 SMNVEV (reference sequence). In nucleotides, the CDR3 is TGTGCCAGCAGTTTAGGACTAGCGGGTAATGAGCAGTTCTTC. It codes for CASSLGLAGNEQFF.

The J gene is TRBJ1-6, the V gene TRBV2, with D uncertain. Germline V gene data show CDR1 as SNHLY and CDR2 as FYNNEI. The V and J ends lost 7 bases and 7 bases respectively, with 11 bases between them. The CDR3 loop spans 13 amino acids. The CDR3 DNA sequence: TGTGCCAGCACTTCGGACGGAAATTCACCCCTCCACTTT. This gives the protein CASTSDGNSPLHF. The full variable domain, in which reference TRBV2 and TRBJ1-6 provide the parts outside the CDR3, is EPEVTQTPSHQVTQMGQEVILRCVPISNHLYFYWYRQILGQKVEFLVSFYNNEISEKSEIFDDQFSVERPDGSNFTLKIRSTKLEDSAMYFCASTSDGNSPLHFGNGTRLTVT.

The chain recombines TRBV6-6 with TRBJ2-7; D is perhaps TRBD2 (5 bases). Germline values: CDR1 MNHNY, CDR2 SVGAGI (reference sequence). Deletions cut 6 bases from V and 2 bases from J, with 14 bases between. CDR3 length: 14 residues. CDR3 sequence (DNA): TGTGCCAGCAGGGCTTCGGGATCTACCTACGAGCAGTACTTC. The encoded protein is CASRASGSTYEQYF.

This chain joins TRBV7-9 and TRBJ2-1; the D is unclear. There are 12 residues in the CDR3. Trimming cost V 1 base and J 10 bases, with 8 bases left between them. Germline CDR1 and CDR2: SEHNR and FQNEAQ (reference sequence). The CDR3 here is CASSLVPQEQFF. CDR3 DNA sequence: TGTGCCAGCAGCTTAGTCCCCCAAGAGCAGTTCTTC.

The CDR3 sequence is CASSQGLGAYEQFF. CDR3 bases: TGCGCCAGCAGCCAAGGACTAGGTGCCTATGAGCAGTTCTTC. The chain couples TRBV4-1 to TRBJ2-1, with D tentatively TRBD2 (6 bases). The germline V and J ends were trimmed by 1 base and 8 bases, with 12 bases remaining between them. The germline V gene encodes CDR1 MGHRA and CDR2 YSYEKL. This CDR3 is built from 14 residues.

The genes are TRBV28 and TRBJ2-1, with a tentative D call TRBD2 (6 bases). Trimming cost V 6 bases and J 5 bases, with 11 bases left between them. CDR3 length: 13 residues. Germline assignment: CDR1 MDHEN and CDR2 SYDVKM. CDR3 nucleotide sequence: TGTGCCAGCAGGGCGGGGATAAACAATGAGCAGTTCTTC. Its protein is CASRAGINNEQFF.

V is TRBV6-1 and J is TRBJ1-2, with D possibly being TRBD1 (6 bases). V was pared by 0 bases and J by 7 bases, with 9 bases between. CDR1 and CDR2 from the germline V gene are MNHNS and SASEGT. The CDR3 runs 13 residues. CDR3 loop: CASSEAPGAGYTF. The CDR3 region has the DNA TGTGCCAGCAGTGAAGCTCCGGGGGCTGGCTACACCTTC.

CDR3 sequence (DNA): TGTGCCAGCAAGGACAGGAGGGTCTATGGCTACACCTTC. Protein product: CASKDRRVYGYTF. J is TRBJ1-2 and V is TRBV6-4, with 7 positions matching TRBD1. After removal of 7 bases from V and 4 bases from J, the junction contained 6 bases not matched to a gene. CDR3 size: 13 residues. Germline values: CDR1 MRHNA, CDR2 SNTAGT.

The rearrangement uses TRBV10-3 and TRBJ1-5; 10 bases map to TRBD1. The CDR3 extends over 16 amino acids. The germline gives CDR1 ENHRY, CDR2 SYGVKD. V lost 4 bases to trimming and J lost 7 bases; unmatched junction nucleotides: 10. CDR3: CAISATDRGISQPQHF. The CDR3 bases are TGTGCCATCAGTGCCACGGACAGGGGGATTAGCCAGCCCCAGCATTTT.

This sequence joins TRBV19 and TRBJ1-5; perhaps TRBD1 as D (5 bases). Trimming took off 2 bases at V and 2 bases at J, with 10 bases between the two ends. In germline, CDR1 is LNHDA, CDR2 SQIVND (reference sequence). This CDR3 is 15 amino acids long. CDR3: CASSISGPGNQPQHF. The CDR3 DNA follows: TGTGCCAGTAGTATATCAGGGCCTGGCAATCAGCCCCAGCATTTT.

The chain employs TRBV6-5 and TRBJ2-7, with D perhaps TRBD1 (6 bases). V lost 8 bases, J lost 3 bases, and 17 bases lay in between. The germline gives CDR1 MNHEY, CDR2 SVGAGI. This CDR3 is built from 14 residues. The CDR3 nucleotides are TGTGCCAGCGCTTCCCTGGGACAAAACTACGAGCAGTACTTC. Residues: CASASLGQNYEQYF.

The chain uses TRBV7-2 and TRBJ2-7; the D gene could be TRBD1 or TRBD2 (6 bases each). Trimming stripped 0 bases from V and 2 bases from J, with 11 bases between. The CDR3 is made up of 15 amino acids. Germline V gene lookup returns CDR1 SGHTA and CDR2 FQGNSA. The CDR3 region is CASSLAGGQTYEQYF. CDR3 sequence (DNA): TGTGCCAGCAGCTTAGCGGGGGGCCAGACCTACGAGCAGTACTTC.

The V and J genes are TRBV29-1 and TRBJ1-5; D unclear. The ends were cut back, 5 bases at V and 5 bases at J, with 13 bases in the middle. This CDR3 has 13 amino acids. Germline assignment: CDR1 SQVTM and CDR2 ANQGSEA. The CDR3 DNA reads as TGCAGCGTTTCAGGAGGGTGGGATCAGCCCCAGCATTTT. The encoded protein is CSVSGGWDQPQHF.

The gene calls are TRBV9 and TRBJ2-7, with TRBD2 matching over 9 bases. This CDR3 is built from 20 residues. The germline V gene has CDR1 SGDLS and CDR2 YYNGEE. J lost 5 bases, V lost 0 bases, and 21 bases had no gene match. The CDR3 sequence is CASSVDRGISGLAGRNEQYF. In DNA form, the CDR3 reads TGTGCCAGCAGCGTAGATAGGGGAATTTCGGGCCTAGCGGGACGGAACGAGCAGTACTTC. The whole variable domain, filled in from reference TRBV9 and TRBJ2-7, reads DSGVTQTPKHLITATGQRVTLRCSPRSGDLSVYWYQQSLDQGLQFLIQYYNGEERAKGNILERFSAQQFPDLHSELNLSSLELGDSALYFCASSVDRGISGLAGRNEQYFGPGTRLTVT.

The chain joins TRBV7-8 to TRBJ2-1; tentatively, D is TRBD2 (6 bases). The CDR3 has 17 amino acids. CDR1 and CDR2 from the germline V gene are SGHVS and FQNEAQ. The V and J ends lost 5 bases and 0 bases respectively, with 17 bases between them. The CDR3: CASSTRGAGSSYNEQFF. CDR3 sequence (DNA): TGTGCCAGCAGCACCCGAGGGGCGGGAAGCTCCTACAATGAGCAGTTCTTC.

With respect to this clone: A junction end diverges from the germline sequence, so it may reflect a read error. V gene TRBV19 combines with J gene TRBJ2-7, with no clear D. The CDR3 contains 14 residues. Germline V CDR1 and CDR2: LNHDA, SQIVND (reference sequence). The CDR3 nucleotides read TGTGCCAGCAGTATCAACCCTTCTACCTACGAGCAGTACTTC. This translates into CASSINPSTYEQYF.

The chain employs TRBV27 and TRBJ2-3; 10 positions agree with TRBD2. The CDR3 length is 19 residues. Per germline, CDR1 MNHEY and CDR2 SMNVEV (reference sequence). V shed 5 bases and J 1 base; nucleotides not matched to a gene: 15. In DNA, the CDR3 is TGTGCCAGCAGTACCCGACAAGGGACTAGCGCATTTGGCACAGATACGCAGTATTTT. It specifies CASSTRQGTSAFGTDTQYF.

The V and J genes are TRBV5-4 and TRBJ1-4, with TRBD1 matching 9 bases. Germline-derived CDR1 and CDR2 are SGHNT and YYREEE (reference sequence). CDR3 length equals 16 residues. Trimming cost V 0 bases and J 8 bases; bases outside gene matches: 8. CDR3 coding DNA: TGTGCCAGCAGCTTGGGGGGGACAGGGATCGAAGAAAAACTGTTTTTT. Protein sequence: CASSLGGTGIEEKLFF.

The rearrangement links TRBV19 to TRBJ2-5, with TRBD1 matching over 7 bases. Germline CDR1 is LNHDA and CDR2 is SQIVND (reference sequence). V lost 5 bases to trimming and J lost 4 bases; unmatched junction nucleotides: 4. This CDR3 has 13 amino acids. CDR3 sequence reads: CASSVQGVETQYF. CDR3 bases: TGTGCCAGTAGTGTTCAGGGGGTAGAGACCCAGTACTTC.

The rearrangement links TRBV12-5 to TRBJ2-7, with 10 bases fitting TRBD1. J lost 2 bases, V lost 1 base, and 8 bases had no gene match. The CDR3 is made up of 17 amino acids. Germline V gene lookup returns CDR1 LGHNT and CDR2 FRNRAP. Written as DNA, the CDR3 is TGTGCTAGTGGTTTGGCTCCCACCGGGACAGGGGCCTACGAGCAGTACTTC. Translating it yields CASGLAPTGTGAYEQYF.

The CDR3 loop reads CATSRGTTRFEKLFF. CDR3 in DNA: TGTGCCACCAGCAGAGGGACGACCCGATTTGAAAAACTGTTTTTT. The gene calls are TRBV15 and TRBJ1-4; the D is unclear. Between the trimmed V and J ends, which lost 1 base and 7 bases, there was a span of 13 bases. CDR1 is LNHNV, CDR2 YYDKDF, per germline (reference sequence). This CDR3 contains 15 residues.

The CDR3 region is CASSTPPPGPGFF. The CDR3, as DNA: TGTGCCAGCAGTACCCCCCCTCCGGGACCGGGGTTCTTC. V is TRBV6-6 and J is TRBJ2-1; D tentatively fits TRBD1 or TRBD2 (5 bases each). CDR1 and CDR2 from the germline V gene are MNHNY and SVGAGI (reference sequence). V was shortened by 5 bases and J by 15 bases, with 20 bases between the two germline ends. This CDR3 contains 13 residues.

This chain uses TRBV19 with TRBJ2-1; D is unresolved. V was trimmed by 6 bases and J by 7 bases, leaving 13 bases between them. Per germline, CDR1 LNHDA and CDR2 SQIVND (reference sequence). CDR3 length equals 13 residues. The CDR3 loop is CASRGAARNEQFF. The CDR3 nucleotides are TGTGCCAGTAGGGGCGCGGCGCGGAATGAGCAGTTCTTC.

The chain carries TRBV6-6 and TRBJ1-1; D unresolved. Germline CDR1 is MNHNY and CDR2 is SVGAGI (reference sequence). Trimming removed 8 bases from V and 0 bases from J, with 10 bases in between. The CDR3 contains 13 residues. In nucleotides, the CDR3 is TGTGCCAGCGGTGACCAGGTGAACACTGAAGCTTTCTTT. Protein: CASGDQVNTEAFF.

The CDR3 here is CAISGSWDRRPNEQFF. The CDR3 region has the DNA TGTGCCATCAGTGGTTCTTGGGACAGGCGACCCAATGAGCAGTTCTTC. The rearrangement links TRBV10-3 to TRBJ2-1; TRBD1 matches at 8 bases. The CDR3 runs to 16 residues. The ends lost 4 bases at V and 6 bases at J; junction bases unmatched: 11. The germline V gene encodes CDR1 ENHRY and CDR2 SYGVKD.